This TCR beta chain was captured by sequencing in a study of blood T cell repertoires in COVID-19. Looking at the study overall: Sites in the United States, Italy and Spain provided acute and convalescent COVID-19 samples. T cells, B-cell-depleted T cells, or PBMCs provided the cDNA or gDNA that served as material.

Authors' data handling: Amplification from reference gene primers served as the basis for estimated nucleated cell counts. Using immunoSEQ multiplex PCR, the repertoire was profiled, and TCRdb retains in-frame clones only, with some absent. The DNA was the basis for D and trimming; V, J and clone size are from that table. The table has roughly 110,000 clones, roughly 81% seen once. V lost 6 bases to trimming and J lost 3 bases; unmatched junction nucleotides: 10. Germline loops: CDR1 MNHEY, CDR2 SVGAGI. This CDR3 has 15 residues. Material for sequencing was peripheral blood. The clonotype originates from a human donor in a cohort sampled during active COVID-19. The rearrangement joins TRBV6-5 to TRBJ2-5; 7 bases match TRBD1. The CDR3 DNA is TGTGCCAGCAGAGACAGGGTCGTGGGTGAAGAGACCCAGTACTTC. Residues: CASRDRVVGEETQYF.